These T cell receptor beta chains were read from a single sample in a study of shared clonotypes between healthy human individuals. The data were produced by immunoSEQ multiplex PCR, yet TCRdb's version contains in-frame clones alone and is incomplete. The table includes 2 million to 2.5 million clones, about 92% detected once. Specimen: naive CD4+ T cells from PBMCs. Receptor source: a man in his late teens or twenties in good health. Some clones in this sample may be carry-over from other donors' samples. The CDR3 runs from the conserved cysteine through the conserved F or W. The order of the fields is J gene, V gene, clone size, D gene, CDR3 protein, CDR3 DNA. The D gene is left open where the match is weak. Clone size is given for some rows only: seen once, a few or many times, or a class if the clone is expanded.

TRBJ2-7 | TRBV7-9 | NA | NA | CASSLRGQYF | TGTGCCAGCAGCTTACGAGGGCAGTACTTC
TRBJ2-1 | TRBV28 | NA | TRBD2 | CASSFRSLADNEQFF | TGTGCCAGCAGTTTCCGGAGTCTAGCGGACAATGAGCAGTTCTTC
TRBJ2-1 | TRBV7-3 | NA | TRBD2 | CASSLWSGSRDEQFF | TGTGCCAGCAGCTTATGGAGCGGGAGCAGGGATGAGCAGTTCTTC
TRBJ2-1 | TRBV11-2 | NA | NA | CASSLGRNNEQFF | TGTGCCAGCAGCTTAGGACGGAACAATGAGCAGTTCTTC
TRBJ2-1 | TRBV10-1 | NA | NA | CASSDFEGSSYNEQFF | TGCGCCAGCAGTGATTTCGAGGGTAGCTCCTACAATGAGCAGTTCTTC
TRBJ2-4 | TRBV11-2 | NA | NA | CASSPLGGATQNIQYF | TGTGCCAGCAGCCCTTTGGGCGGGGCGACCCAAAACATTCAGTACTTC
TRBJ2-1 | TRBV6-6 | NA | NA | CASSFSNNEQFF | TGTGCCAGCAGTTTTTCGAACAATGAGCAGTTCTTC
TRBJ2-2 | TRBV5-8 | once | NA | CASSLRPFPRGGELFF | TGTGCCAGCAGCCTACGACCTTTTCCGCGAGGCGGGGAGCTGTTTTTT
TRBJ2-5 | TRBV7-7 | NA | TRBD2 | CASSPSGVGYQETQYF | TGTGCCAGCAGCCCCAGCGGGGTGGGGTACCAAGAGACCCAGTACTTC
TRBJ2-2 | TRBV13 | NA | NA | CASSFDRLELDTGELFF | TGTGCCAGCAGCTTCGACAGGCTAGAACTTGACACCGGGGAGCTGTTTTTT
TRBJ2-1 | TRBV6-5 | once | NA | CASSSPNLQGHNEQFF | TGTGCCAGCAGTTCCCCCAACCTACAGGGACACAATGAGCAGTTCTTC
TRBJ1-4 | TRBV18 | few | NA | CASCRQSGDEKLFF | TGTGCCAGCTGCCGACAGAGTGGGGATGAAAAACTGTTTTTT
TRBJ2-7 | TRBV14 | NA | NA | CASSQDYDYEQYF | TGTGCCAGCAGCCAAGATTACGACTACGAGCAGTACTTC
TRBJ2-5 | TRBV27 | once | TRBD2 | CASRNRLAGKETQYF | TGTGCCAGCAGGAACCGACTAGCGGGTAAAGAGACCCAGTACTTC
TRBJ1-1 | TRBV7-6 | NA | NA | CASSLAGRGPNTEAFF | TGTGCCAGCAGCTTAGCGGGGCGGGGCCCGAACACTGAAGCTTTCTTT
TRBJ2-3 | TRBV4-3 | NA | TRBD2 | CASSQGATSSSTDTQYF | TGCGCCAGCAGCCAAGGTGCGACTAGCAGTAGCACAGATACGCAGTATTTT
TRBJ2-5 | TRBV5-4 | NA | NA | CASSLGQVEGETQYF | TGTGCCAGCAGCTTGGGGCAGGTTGAAGGAGAGACCCAGTACTTC
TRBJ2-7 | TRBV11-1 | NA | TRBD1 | CASSLRGGLYEQYF | TGTGCCAGCAGCTTAAGAGGGGGCCTTTACGAGCAGTACTTC
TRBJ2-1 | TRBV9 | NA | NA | CASSVVSGGKQFF | TGTGCCAGCAGCGTAGTTAGCGGAGGAAAGCAGTTCTTC
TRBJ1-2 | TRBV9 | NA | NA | CASTLAPRVENYGYTF | TGTGCCAGCACCTTAGCCCCCAGGGTGGAAAACTATGGCTACACCTTC
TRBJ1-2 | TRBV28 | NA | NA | CASSSGPYGYTF | TGTGCCAGCAGTTCGGGACCTTATGGCTACACCTTC
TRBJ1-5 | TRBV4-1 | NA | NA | CASSPKVEDQPQHF | TGCGCCAGCAGCCCCAAAGTCGAGGATCAGCCCCAGCATTTT
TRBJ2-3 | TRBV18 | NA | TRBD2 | CASSPQGLAGGTDTQYF | TGTGCCAGCTCACCACAAGGACTAGCGGGGGGAACAGATACGCAGTATTTT
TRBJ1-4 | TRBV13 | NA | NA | CASSFGQGMTNEKLFF | TGTGCCAGCAGCTTCGGTCAGGGGATGACTAATGAAAAACTGTTTTTT
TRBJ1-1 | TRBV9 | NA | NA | CASSRRTGLSEAFF | TGTGCCAGCAGCCGCCGGACCGGGCTATCTGAAGCTTTCTTT
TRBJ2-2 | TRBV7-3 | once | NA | CASSLLDRGELFF | TGTGCCAGCAGCTTATTGGATCGTGGGGAGCTGTTTTTT
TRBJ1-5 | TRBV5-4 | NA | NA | CASSLYGNQPQHF | TGTGCCAGCAGCTTGTACGGTAATCAGCCCCAGCATTTT
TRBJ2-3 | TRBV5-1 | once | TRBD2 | CASSLEASGDTDTQYF | TGCGCCAGCAGCTTGGAGGCTAGCGGAGACACAGATACGCAGTATTTT
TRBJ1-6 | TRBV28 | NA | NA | CASSFRVSNSPLHF | TGTGCCAGCAGTTTCAGGGTATCTAATTCACCCCTCCACTTT
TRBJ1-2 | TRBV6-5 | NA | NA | CASSRYGGSYGYTF | TGTGCCAGCTCCCGCTACGGGGGGAGCTATGGCTACACCTTC
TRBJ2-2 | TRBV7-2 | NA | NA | CASSLAVIGELFF | TGTGCCAGCAGCTTAGCCGTCATCGGGGAGCTGTTTTTT
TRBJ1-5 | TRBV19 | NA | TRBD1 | CASRPGQLNQPQHF | TGTGCCAGTAGACCGGGACAGCTCAATCAGCCCCAGCATTTT
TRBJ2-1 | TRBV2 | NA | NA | CASSEVAREYNEQFF | TGTGCCAGCAGTGAGGTGGCTAGGGAGTACAATGAGCAGTTCTTC
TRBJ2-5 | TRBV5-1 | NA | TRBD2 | CASSLQRLAGGPGYQETQYF | TGCGCCAGCAGCTTGCAGAGACTAGCGGGAGGGCCCGGGTACCAAGAGACCCAGTACTTC
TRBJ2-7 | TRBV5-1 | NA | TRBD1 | CASSWGTGQRSEQYF | TGCGCCAGCAGCTGGGGGACAGGCCAGAGGAGCGAGCAGTACTTC
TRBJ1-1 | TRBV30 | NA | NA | CAWGRGAGTEAFF | TGTGCCTGGGGTCGGGGGGCAGGGACTGAAGCTTTCTTT
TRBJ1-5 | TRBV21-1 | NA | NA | CASSKLLGYTIWADQPQHF | TGTGCCAGCAGCAAACTTCTTGGGTATACGATCTGGGCTGATCAGCCCCAGCATTTT
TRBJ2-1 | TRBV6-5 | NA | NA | CASRMDPYNEQFF | TGTGCCAGCAGGATGGACCCGTACAATGAGCAGTTCTTC
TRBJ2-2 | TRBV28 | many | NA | CASSLGSWGNTGELFF | TGTGCCAGCAGTTTAGGCTCCTGGGGAAACACCGGGGAGCTGTTTTTT
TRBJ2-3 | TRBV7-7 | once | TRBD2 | CASSRTSVRGDTQYF | TGTGCCAGCAGCCGAACTAGCGTAAGGGGAGATACGCAGTATTTT
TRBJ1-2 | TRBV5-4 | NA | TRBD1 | CASSIKTGTGINGYTF | TGTGCCAGCAGCATAAAAACCGGGACAGGGATCAATGGCTACACCTTC
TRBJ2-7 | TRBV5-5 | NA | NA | CASSRAGVEQYF | TGTGCCAGCAGCCGGGCAGGGGTCGAGCAGTACTTC
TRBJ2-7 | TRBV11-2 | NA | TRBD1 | CASSLNRDRSYEQYF | TGTGCCAGCAGTTTAAACCGGGACAGGTCCTACGAGCAGTACTTC
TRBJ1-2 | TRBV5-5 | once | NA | CASSPGPPEGGYTF | TGTGCCAGCAGCCCAGGTCCCCCCGAGGGCGGCTACACCTTC
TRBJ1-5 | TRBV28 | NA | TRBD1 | CASSALDRGGNQPQHF | TGTGCCAGCAGTGCCCTGGACAGGGGAGGCAATCAGCCCCAGCATTTT
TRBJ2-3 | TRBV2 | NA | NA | CASSETADTQYF | TGTGCCAGCAGTGAAACCGCAGATACGCAGTATTTT
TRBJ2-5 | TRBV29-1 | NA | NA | CSVLPGQSLSQYF | TGCAGCGTCCTACCGGGCCAGTCGTTGTCCCAGTACTTC
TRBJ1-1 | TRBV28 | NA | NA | CASRSGNPPEAFF | TGTGCCAGCAGGTCAGGGAATCCACCTGAAGCTTTCTTT
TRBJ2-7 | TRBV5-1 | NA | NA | CASSLGPPSYEQYF | TGCGCCAGCAGCTTAGGACCGCCCTCCTACGAGCAGTACTTC
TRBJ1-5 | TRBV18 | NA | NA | CASSPSTGANQPQHF | TGTGCCAGCTCACCATCAACGGGAGCCAATCAGCCCCAGCATTTT
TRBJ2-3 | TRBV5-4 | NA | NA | CASSSPAAGGTDTQYF | TGTGCCAGCAGCTCCCCTGCGGCAGGGGGGACGGATACGCAGTATTTT
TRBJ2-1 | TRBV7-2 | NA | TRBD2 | CASSLAASSGRYNEQFF | TGTGCCAGCAGCTTAGCCGCGTCTAGCGGACGATACAATGAGCAGTTCTTC
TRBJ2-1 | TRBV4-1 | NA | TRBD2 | CASSRRDYKDNEQFF | TGCGCCAGCAGCCGCCGGGACTATAAAGACAATGAGCAGTTCTTC
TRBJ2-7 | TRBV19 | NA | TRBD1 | CASSIRQGGYEQYF | TGTGCCAGTAGTATCAGACAGGGTGGCTACGAGCAGTACTTC
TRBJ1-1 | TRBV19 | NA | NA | CASSIRWPNNTEAFF | TGTGCCAGTAGTATACGGTGGCCGAATAACACTGAAGCTTTCTTT
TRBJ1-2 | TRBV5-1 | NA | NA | CASSPGRVNGYTF | TGCGCCAGCAGCCCGGGACGGGTTAATGGCTACACCTTC